This is a list of T cell receptor beta chains from one sample in a study of shared clonotypes between healthy human individuals. Measured with immunoSEQ multiplex PCR; TCRdb has only the in-frame clones, and not every one. The data contain 2 million to 2.5 million clones, 80% to 95% of them singletons. Sequenced sample: naive CD4+ T cells from PBMCs. The source is a man aged 18 to 30 in good health. Some clones in this sample may be carry-over from other donors' samples. The CDR3 runs from the conserved cysteine through the conserved F or W.

j_call v_call cdr3_aa
TRBJ2-5 TRBV4-2 CASSQDNAGQETQYF
TRBJ2-5 TRBV7-3 CASSLLAGEAETQYF
TRBJ2-5 TRBV10-2 CASSETRTGVETQYF
TRBJ1-1 TRBV7-2 CASSLTRTAYNTEAFF
TRBJ2-7 TRBV2 CASSGNREDRAVYEQYF
. TRBV6-5 CASSSGGTSEQYF
TRBJ2-1 TRBV29-1 CSARRVNEQFF
TRBJ2-7 TRBV6-5 CASSPTGDREQYF
TRBJ1-1 TRBV5-1 CASSMTPGGRDTEAFF
TRBJ2-3 TRBV5-4 CASSLGQGTITDTQYF
TRBJ2-1 TRBV7-2 CASSAGTTPRQFF
TRBJ2-7 TRBV6-6 CASSRDRAYEQYF
TRBJ2-7 TRBV19 CATQDYAEPYEQYF
TRBJ2-3 TRBV5-1 CASSPTRGADTQYF
TRBJ2-5 TRBV11-2 CASSTVDRVWETQYF
TRBJ1-2 TRBV7-8 CASSSGQGYGYTF
TRBJ1-3 TRBV19 CASNPMSSGNTIYF
TRBJ2-1 TRBV18 CASSPRLVEQFF
TRBJ2-7 TRBV5-1 CASSQDRGVYEQYF
TRBJ2-5 TRBV2 CATGQGGETQYF
TRBJ2-1 TRBV6-6 CASSGRDLEQFF
TRBJ2-7 TRBV6-1 CASSGTRTTVLYEQYF
TRBJ2-7 TRBV9 CASSVTSLASEQYF
TRBJ2-7 TRBV5-4 CASSRGGPGYEQYF
TRBJ1-5 TRBV30 CAWSVRLLGTGVNQPQHF
TRBJ2-3 TRBV30 CAWVPGPAVNTQYF
TRBJ1-5 TRBV27 CASGHRDFNQPQHF
TRBJ2-5 TRBV11-2 CASTKQGESQYF
TRBJ2-7 TRBV7-3 CASSLGPAWDEQYF
TRBJ2-4 TRBV19 CASSTGTARAKNIQYF
TRBJ2-7 TRBV7-2 CASSQTRGNYDEQYF
TRBJ2-6 TRBV5-1 CASSSLPGQENSGANVLTF
TRBJ2-3 TRBV7-2 CASSFLHTDTQYF
TRBJ1-1 TRBV18 CASSPTDRGLGTEAFF
TRBJ1-4 TRBV6-1 CASRTQGYEKLFF
TRBJ1-2 TRBV11-1 CASSSGRGRFGYTF
TRBJ1-2 TRBV12-5 CASGAPGQGAFQGYTF
TRBJ2-5 TRBV18 CASSPIPGAQETQYF
TRBJ1-5 TRBV2 CASSDWGLGNQPQHF
TRBJ2-1 TRBV20-1 CSARRDTRGVF
TRBJ2-7 TRBV29-1 CSALLQLRGEQYF
TRBJ2-7 TRBV4-1 CASSHQGGAKSYEQYF
TRBJ2-5 TRBV7-3 CASSLGGGRETQYF
TRBJ1-1 TRBV7-9 CASSTGQGWNTEAFF
TRBJ2-3 TRBV29-1 CSVASSGVSDTQYF
TRBJ2-7 TRBV18 CASSSGTGGEQYF
TRBJ2-7 TRBV7-2 CASSLREVRGAGGQYF
TRBJ2-3 TRBV6-1 CASSAFGGVTDTQYF
TRBJ1-1 TRBV28 CASSGTGGWNTEAFF